The rows below give T cell receptor beta chains drawn from one sample of a study of shared clonotypes between healthy human individuals. This table comes from immunoSEQ multiplex PCR, and its TCRdb copy is limited to in-frame clones, with some not included. The sample records about 2 million clones, 85% to 95% being singletons. Sequencing was performed on naive CD4+ T cells sorted from blood. The origin of the receptors is a man aged 18 to 30 in good health. Each CDR3 is given with its conserved first and last residue. The order of the fields is clone size, V gene, D gene, J gene, CDR3 DNA, CDR3 protein. A D gene is named only where the DNA matches it firmly. Size is stated for part of the rows, as once, few or many counts, or as a class when the clone is expanded.

clone_size: -
v_call: TRBV30
d_call: -
j_call: TRBJ1-4
cdr3_nt: TGTGCCTGGAGCGACGGACAGTCTAATGAAAAACTGTTTTTT
cdr3_aa: CAWSDGQSNEKLFF

clone_size: -
v_call: TRBV29-1
d_call: -
j_call: TRBJ2-7
cdr3_nt: TGCAGCGTTTGGGGCAGCAGCTCCTACGAGCAGTACTTC
cdr3_aa: CSVWGSSSYEQYF

clone_size: -
v_call: TRBV6-6
d_call: -
j_call: TRBJ1-2
cdr3_nt: TGTGCCAGCAGTTACTCGATCCTTCCAGACTATGGCTACACCTTC
cdr3_aa: CASSYSILPDYGYTF

clone_size: -
v_call: TRBV5-1
d_call: -
j_call: TRBJ2-1
cdr3_nt: TGCGCCAGCAGCTTGGAAGCGGGCGTACAGGAGCAGTTCTTC
cdr3_aa: CASSLEAGVQEQFF

clone_size: -
v_call: TRBV5-4
d_call: -
j_call: TRBJ1-2
cdr3_nt: TGTGCCAGCAGCCCCTCTCCGGGGCCTGATCTCGATGGCTACACCTTC
cdr3_aa: CASSPSPGPDLDGYTF

clone_size: -
v_call: TRBV28
d_call: TRBD1
j_call: TRBJ1-1
cdr3_nt: TGTGCCAGCAGTTTGCGACAACAGGGGAGTCGCACTGAAGCTTTCTTT
cdr3_aa: CASSLRQQGSRTEAFF

clone_size: -
v_call: TRBV7-2
d_call: TRBD2
j_call: TRBJ2-5
cdr3_nt: TGTGCCAGCAGCTTCGGACTAGCGGGTCAAGAGACCCAGTACTTC
cdr3_aa: CASSFGLAGQETQYF

clone_size: -
v_call: TRBV7-2
d_call: TRBD2
j_call: TRBJ2-7
cdr3_nt: TGTGCCAGCAGCCCAAAAGCGGGAGGGGACGAGCAGTACTTC
cdr3_aa: CASSPKAGGDEQYF

clone_size: -
v_call: TRBV6-1
d_call: -
j_call: TRBJ2-4
cdr3_nt: TGTGCCAGCAGTGAAAGTTCACTAGCCAAAAACATTCAGTACTTC
cdr3_aa: CASSESSLAKNIQYF

clone_size: once
v_call: TRBV5-6
d_call: -
j_call: TRBJ2-1
cdr3_nt: TGTGCCAGCAGCTTGGGAAGATCCTACAATGAGCAGTTCTTC
cdr3_aa: CASSLGRSYNEQFF

clone_size: -
v_call: TRBV6-4
d_call: TRBD1
j_call: TRBJ2-1
cdr3_nt: TGTGCCAGCAGTGCCGGGACAGGGGGCATTGCGCAGTTCTTC
cdr3_aa: CASSAGTGGIAQFF

clone_size: once
v_call: TRBV5-1
d_call: -
j_call: TRBJ2-3
cdr3_nt: TGCGCCAGCAGCAACAGACAGAACACAGATACGCAGTATTTT
cdr3_aa: CASSNRQNTDTQYF

clone_size: -
v_call: TRBV16
d_call: TRBD2
j_call: TRBJ2-1
cdr3_nt: TGTGCCAGCAGCCAACGACCGGGACTAGCGGACAATGAGCAGTTCTTC
cdr3_aa: CASSQRPGLADNEQFF

clone_size: -
v_call: TRBV2
d_call: TRBD2
j_call: TRBJ2-4
cdr3_nt: TGTGCCAGCAGCGCAATTAGCGGGGGGGCTGACATTCAGTACTTC
cdr3_aa: CASSAISGGADIQYF

clone_size: -
v_call: TRBV6-5
d_call: -
j_call: TRBJ1-3
cdr3_nt: TGTGCCAGCAGTTACGGGGCCCTATCTGGAAACACCATATATTTT
cdr3_aa: CASSYGALSGNTIYF

clone_size: -
v_call: TRBV5-4
d_call: -
j_call: TRBJ2-7
cdr3_nt: TGTGCCAGCAGCTTGAAGCAGGGGCCCCAACCGCAGTACTTC
cdr3_aa: CASSLKQGPQPQYF

clone_size: few
v_call: TRBV7-2
d_call: TRBD2
j_call: TRBJ2-1
cdr3_nt: TGTGCCAGCAGCTTAACAAAAGCGGGAAGGTTCAATGAGCAGTTCTTC
cdr3_aa: CASSLTKAGRFNEQFF

clone_size: -
v_call: TRBV11-1
d_call: -
j_call: TRBJ2-3
cdr3_nt: TGTGCCAGCAGCCGAGTTCTGGGCGGAGATACGCAGTATTTT
cdr3_aa: CASSRVLGGDTQYF

clone_size: -
v_call: TRBV10-3
d_call: TRBD1
j_call: TRBJ1-6
cdr3_nt: TGTGCCATCAGTGAGCTGACAGGGGGTTATTCACCCCTCCACTTT
cdr3_aa: CAISELTGGYSPLHF

clone_size: -
v_call: TRBV7-8
d_call: TRBD2
j_call: TRBJ2-7
cdr3_nt: TGTGCCAGCAGCTTAGGCACTAGCGGCTTCCCCTACGAGCAGTACTTC
cdr3_aa: CASSLGTSGFPYEQYF

clone_size: -
v_call: TRBV27
d_call: -
j_call: TRBJ1-1
cdr3_nt: TGTGCCAGCAGTTCAACTGGGGGAGGGCCCACTGAAGCTTTCTTT
cdr3_aa: CASSSTGGGPTEAFF

clone_size: once
v_call: TRBV5-1
d_call: TRBD2
j_call: TRBJ2-1
cdr3_nt: TGCGCCAGCAGCATTACGACTAGCGGGGATGAGCAGTTCTTC
cdr3_aa: CASSITTSGDEQFF

clone_size: -
v_call: TRBV25-1
d_call: TRBD1
j_call: TRBJ1-6
cdr3_nt: TGTGCCAGCAGTGAATCAGGGACAGGAAATTCACCCCTCCACTTT
cdr3_aa: CASSESGTGNSPLHF

clone_size: -
v_call: TRBV6-1
d_call: -
j_call: TRBJ2-7
cdr3_nt: TGTGCCAGCAGTGAAGGACAGTTCTACGAGCAGTACTTC
cdr3_aa: CASSEGQFYEQYF

clone_size: -
v_call: TRBV4-1
d_call: TRBD1
j_call: TRBJ1-2
cdr3_nt: TGCGCCAGCAGCCAACCGGGACAGGGTGATTATGGCTACACCTTC
cdr3_aa: CASSQPGQGDYGYTF

clone_size: -
v_call: TRBV7-3
d_call: -
j_call: TRBJ2-2
cdr3_nt: TGTGCCAGCAGGATGCCGGCGAACACCGGGGAGCTGTTTTTT
cdr3_aa: CASRMPANTGELFF

clone_size: -
v_call: TRBV5-4
d_call: TRBD2
j_call: TRBJ2-7
cdr3_nt: TGTGCCAGCAGCTTGGCGTCTCTAGCGGGAGTCGAGCAGTACTTC
cdr3_aa: CASSLASLAGVEQYF

clone_size: -
v_call: TRBV5-4
d_call: -
j_call: TRBJ2-7
cdr3_nt: TGTGCCAGCAGCTTCCAACAAGCACTGGGCGAGCAGTACTTC
cdr3_aa: CASSFQQALGEQYF

clone_size: -
v_call: TRBV6-1
d_call: -
j_call: TRBJ2-3
cdr3_nt: TGTGCCAGCAGTGAAGCGCTAGGGGGTCCCCGAAAAGATACGCAGTATTTT
cdr3_aa: CASSEALGGPRKDTQYF